The entry that follows covers one T cell receptor (beta chain) sequence. Its antigen is not known. TCRdb's table, derived via immunoSEQ multiplex PCR, lists solely in-frame clones and lacks some. The sample lists some 14,000 clones, 84% occurring once. This specimen comes from a study of T cell responses to AZD1222 COVID-19 vaccine. Trimming stripped 3 bases from V and 10 bases from J, with 21 bases between. The CDR3 has 15 residues. The germline V gene has CDR1 GTSNPN and CDR2 SVGIG (reference sequence). General observations from the study: Spike-wide coverage was observed for vaccine-associated CD4 TCRs, with dominant responses at 160-218 and 743-854. Epitopes outside B.1.351 and B.1.1.7 mutated regions reportedly drew nearly half of spike TCRs. At study baseline, merely six AZD1222 recipients were seropositive.

The sample consisted of peripheral blood, taken 28 days after the second AZD1222 dose. The chain couples TRBV30 to TRBJ1-4; the D gene is possibly TRBD1 (5 bases). The sequence derives from an adult who received the AZD1222 COVID-19 vaccine. CDR3 nucleotides: TGTGCCTGGAGCCCCGGGGGACGCCCGCTTGGAAAACTGTTTTTT. Encoded protein: CAWSPGGRPLGKLFF.